The 2 T cell receptor beta chains given below trace back to one sample, sequenced in a study of T cells in Graves' hyperthyroidism and ophthalmopathy. RNA transcripts provided the source from which TCR beta CDR3 regions were amplified. The TCR CDR3 was amplified in a first-round RT-PCR using the HTBI primer set. TCRdb called the multiplex PCR reads again in MiXCR, with one record for every CDR3 protein. The data hold about 720,000 distinct CDR3 sequences, with approximately 18% observed a single time. Material: blood. Receptors originate from a woman aged 50 to 60 with Graves' hyperthyroidism that later progressed to Graves' ophthalmopathy.

At least ten counts were recorded for this clonotype. The chain employs TRBV5-1 and TRBJ2-1; the match to TRBD2 covers 9 bases. This CDR3 spans 16 amino acids. Trimming took 0 bases from V and 5 from J; bases not matched to a gene: 6. Germline V gene data show CDR1 as SGHRS and CDR2 as YFSETQ. The CDR3 sequence: CASSLGSLAGNNEQFF. In nucleotides, the CDR3 is TGCGCCAGCAGCTTGGGGTCACTAGCGGGTAACAATGAGCAGTTCTTC.

Many counts were recorded for this clonotype. The rearrangement uses TRBV11-2 and TRBJ2-5; D uncertain. Germline CDR1 is SGHAT and CDR2 is FQNNGV. The CDR3 is 15 amino acids. V was shortened by 0 bases and J by 4 bases, with 12 bases between the two germline ends. The CDR3 DNA reads TGTGCCAGCAGCTTAGAACCTCCGAGTAGAGAGACCCAGTACTTC. Translating gives CASSLEPPSRETQYF.